This T cell receptor beta chain derives from a study of T cell changes during pregnancy in multiple sclerosis. The repertoire was sequenced with immunoSEQ multiplex PCR; TCRdb's copy has only in-frame clones and lacks some. The profile shows 25,000 to 35,000 clones, 90% of them singletons. CDR1 and CDR2 from the germline V gene are ENHRY and SYGVKD. This CDR3 spans 16 amino acids. J was trimmed by 0 bases and V by 3 bases; bases with no gene match: 6. The sample here was CD4+ T cells from peripheral blood mononuclear cells, taken in the second trimester of pregnancy. The receptor comes from a female donor in good health, enrolled as a control in a pregnancy study. This chain connects TRBV10-3 to TRBJ2-7, with TRBD2 matching over 9 bases. Written as DNA, the CDR3 is TGTGCCATCAGTGATCTTGTGACTAGCGGCTCCTACGAGCAGTACTTC. Protein product: CAISDLVTSGSYEQYF.